This entry lists 16 T cell receptor beta chains sequenced from one sample in a study of blood T cell repertoires in COVID-19. Assay used: immunoSEQ multiplex PCR; TCRdb lists only in-frame clones, some missing. The sample includes 300,000 to 400,000 clones, more than 75% of them seen just once. The sample consisted of PBMCs or T cells enriched from blood (not recorded which). Source of these receptors: a woman between 18 and 29 years old who had recovered from COVID-19.

V gene TRBV7-3 combines with J gene TRBJ2-7; no definite D call. Germline V gene data show CDR1 as SGHTA and CDR2 as FQGTGA. This CDR3 is 13 amino acids long. Trimming removed 1 base at V and 5 bases at J, with 9 bases between. DNA for the CDR3: TGTGCCAGCAGCTTAAATCCATCCCACGAGCAGTACTTC. It translates to CASSLNPSHEQYF.

The chain employs TRBV29-1 and TRBJ2-1; D unclear. The CDR3 totals 15 residues. Deletions cut 4 bases from V and 3 bases from J, with 16 bases between. Germline V gene lookup returns CDR1 SQVTM and CDR2 ANQGSEA. This CDR3 reads CSVVWLAELYNEQFF. CDR3 nucleotide sequence: TGCAGCGTTGTTTGGCTTGCGGAACTCTACAATGAGCAGTTCTTC.

The chain carries TRBV5-1 and TRBJ1-6; maybe TRBD1 (5 bases). The CDR3 runs to 17 residues. Germline CDR1 reads SGHRS; CDR2 reads YFSETQ. The V and J ends lost 4 bases and 7 bases respectively, with 21 bases between them. The DNA of the CDR3 is TGCGCCAGCAGCCTGGAGGCGGGACGAGGGAGGAATTCACCCCTCCACTTT. As protein: CASSLEAGRGRNSPLHF.

The chain is built from TRBV9 and TRBJ2-2, with D perhaps TRBD2 (7 bases). The ends were cut back, 3 bases at V and 4 bases at J, with 13 bases in the middle. Germline CDR1 reads SGDLS; CDR2 reads YYNGEE. This CDR3 spans 15 amino acids. CDR3 bases: TGTGCCAGCAGCGAGGGGGGAGGGGCCACCGGGGAGCTGTTTTTT. The encoded protein is CASSEGGGATGELFF.

The V and J genes are TRBV6-1 and TRBJ2-3, with TRBD2 matching over 9 bases. Germline loops: CDR1 MNHNS, CDR2 SASEGT. The CDR3 consists of 16 residues. With V trimmed by 3 bases and J by 2 bases, 6 bases remained unmatched. The CDR3 protein is CASSDLAGVNTDTQYF. CDR3 bases: TGTGCCAGCAGTGATTTAGCGGGGGTGAACACAGATACGCAGTATTTT.

This clone was counted a single time. This chain connects TRBV24-1 to TRBJ1-2; 8 bases are shared with TRBD1. This CDR3 is 15 amino acids long. The germline V gene has CDR1 KGHDR and CDR2 SFDVKD. V shed 3 bases and J 2 bases; nucleotides not matched to a gene: 4. CDR3 DNA: TGTGCCACCAGTGATCCAACAGGGGGGAACTATGGCTACACCTTC. It encodes CATSDPTGGNYGYTF.

The chain links TRBV3-1 (or the pseudogene TRBV3-2) to TRBJ1-5; D is possibly TRBD1 (5 bases). Germline V lookup: CDR1 LGHDT, CDR2 YNNKEL (reference sequence). CDR3 length: 15 amino acids. V was pared by 1 base and J by 5 bases, with 12 bases between. This CDR3 reads CASSQVLGGDQPQHF. The CDR3 DNA sequence: TGTGCCAGCAGCCAAGTTTTAGGAGGGGATCAGCCCCAGCATTTT.

This chain uses TRBV4-1 with TRBJ2-7; 8 bases match TRBD1. With V trimmed by 4 bases and J by 6 bases, 8 bases remained unmatched. The CDR3 is made up of 14 amino acids. The germline V gene encodes CDR1 MGHRA and CDR2 YSYEKL. In DNA, the CDR3 is TGCGCCAGCAGCCCGGGACAGGACCTCTCCGAGCAGTACTTC. It specifies CASSPGQDLSEQYF.

In its sample, this clone was seen once. The CDR3 sequence is CASSLGQGTGPQHF. The CDR3 DNA reads TGTGCCAGCAGCTTGGGACAGGGTACAGGGCCCCAGCATTTT. The V call is TRBV5-5, the J call TRBJ1-5, with TRBD1 identical over 7 bases. Per germline, CDR1 SGHKS and CDR2 YYEKEE (reference sequence). CDR3 length equals 14 residues. Germline trimming cut 0 bases from V and 9 bases from J; bases unmatched to any gene: 6.

The chain recombines TRBV5-6 with TRBJ1-1, with D possibly matching TRBD1 (6 bases). There are 15 residues in the CDR3. The germline gives CDR1 SGHDT, CDR2 YYEEEE. V lost 1 base and J lost 4, with 14 bases in between. The CDR3 nucleotides read TGTGCCAGCAGCTTGTTACAGGGAATTGCCACTGAAGCTTTCTTT. Translation gives CASSLLQGIATEAFF.

The V and J genes are TRBV10-2 and TRBJ1-1; the D gene is possibly TRBD1 (5 bases). CDR1 and CDR2 (germline): WSHSY, SAAADI. The CDR3 length is 14 residues. The germline V and J ends were trimmed by 9 bases and 3 bases, with 17 bases remaining between them. CDR3 sequence reads: CARFKGARDTEAFF. DNA for the CDR3: TGCGCCAGGTTTAAAGGGGCTCGCGACACTGAAGCTTTCTTT.

V usage is TRBV5-4 and J usage is TRBJ1-3, with 9 bases fitting TRBD1. The germline CDR1 and CDR2 sequences are SGHNT and YYREEE (reference sequence). This CDR3 spans 16 amino acids. After removal of 4 bases from V and 4 bases from J, the junction contained 9 bases not matched to a gene. For the CDR3, the DNA is TGTGCCAGCAGCACCGGGACAGGGTCCATCGGAAACACCATATATTTT. The encoded protein is CASSTGTGSIGNTIYF.

The chain couples TRBV11-3 to TRBJ2-1; D is uncertain. The germline V gene encodes CDR1 SGHNT and CDR2 YENEEA. The CDR3 consists of 14 residues. Trimming pared 5 bases from V and 6 bases from J, leaving 14 bases between. The CDR3: CASSHPIVSNEQFF. CDR3 in DNA: TGTGCCAGCAGCCATCCAATTGTGTCCAATGAGCAGTTCTTC.

The chain uses TRBV12-3 or TRBV12-4 and TRBJ2-7; D perhaps matches TRBD2 (5 bases). V was pared by 4 bases and J by 4 bases, with 8 bases between. The CDR3 spans 12 residues. The CDR3 sequence is CASSSEGYEQYF. The CDR3 DNA follows: TGTGCCAGCAGTTCAGAGGGTTACGAGCAGTACTTC.

This chain uses TRBV5-1 with TRBJ1-1, with a weak D call TRBD1 (6 bases). Germline V gene lookup returns CDR1 SGHRS and CDR2 YFSETQ. The CDR3 sequence is 14 residues long. V dropped 4 bases and J dropped 6 bases, with 16 bases sitting between them. The CDR3 reads CASSLTTRGSEAFF. CDR3 DNA: TGCGCCAGCAGCCTCACAACAAGGGGGTCTGAAGCTTTCTTT.

This chain joins TRBV19 and TRBJ1-2; perhaps TRBD1 as D (5 bases). Germline values: CDR1 LNHDA, CDR2 SQIVND (reference sequence). The CDR3 is made up of 13 amino acids. V lost 1 base and J lost 6, with 9 bases in between. The CDR3 sequence: CASSIVPGDGYTF. The CDR3 DNA reads as TGTGCCAGTAGTATAGTTCCGGGGGATGGCTACACCTTC. Supplemented by reference TRBV19 and TRBJ1-2, the full variable domain reads DGGITQSPKYLFRKEGQNVTLSCEQNLNHDAMYWYRQDPGQGLRLIYYSQIVNDFQKGDIAEGYSVSREKKESFPLTVTSAQKNPTAFYLCASSIVPGDGYTFGSGTRLTVV.